These 28 T cell receptor beta chains were sequenced from one sample in a study of blood T cell repertoires in COVID-19. Libraries were prepared by immunoSEQ multiplex PCR; TCRdb keeps only in-frame clonotypes and omits some of them. The sample shows hundreds of thousands of clones, around 90% of them seen only once. The material sequenced was peripheral blood. The receptor source for this set is a woman aged 18-29 years with acute or convalescent COVID-19.

This clone has just a few counts. The chain recombines TRBV30 with TRBJ1-6, with 7 bases lining up with TRBD1. The CDR3 extends over 13 amino acids. CDR1 is GTSNPN and CDR2 is SVGIG in the germline V gene (reference sequence). J gave up 7 bases and V 1 base, and 1 base lay outside the gene matches. This CDR3 is CAWSGDRNSPLHF. DNA for the CDR3: TGTGCCTGGAGTGGGGACAGAAATTCACCCCTCCACTTT.

The gene calls are TRBV6-1 and TRBJ1-1, with D possibly matching TRBD1 (5 bases). The CDR3 loop spans 12 amino acids. With 2 bases removed from V and 10 bases from J, the gap between germline ends came to 11 bases. The V gene's germline CDR1 is MNHNS and CDR2 SASEGT. CDR3 in DNA: TGTGCCAGCAGTGAAACCAGGGAACGAGCTTTCTTT. It specifies CASSETRERAFF.

This rearrangement joins TRBV28 to TRBJ1-1, with D possibly TRBD1 on 5 matching bases. V lost 5 bases, J lost 4 bases, and 17 bases lay in between. The length of the CDR3 is 15 residues. Germline CDR1 reads MDHEN; CDR2 reads SYDVKM. The CDR3 protein is CASSPSGGGITEAFF. The CDR3, as DNA: TGTGCCAGCAGTCCCTCCGGGGGGGGAATCACTGAAGCTTTCTTT.

The chain's CDR3 is CASSFPLSIYDGYTF. The CDR3 DNA is TGTGCCAGCAGCTTCCCCCTTAGTATATACGATGGCTACACCTTC. The chain carries TRBV7-9 and TRBJ1-2; no firm D call. The CDR3 sequence is 15 residues long. The germline CDR1 and CDR2 sequences are SEHNR and FQNEAQ (reference sequence). V gave up 3 bases and J gave up 6 bases, with 17 bases separating them.

The chain uses TRBV24-1 and TRBJ1-1; the D is unclear. Germline CDR1 reads KGHDR; CDR2 reads SFDVKD. Trimming pared 2 bases from V and 2 bases from J, leaving 8 bases between. This CDR3 region has 14 residues. The CDR3 bases are TGTGCCACCAGTGATTCTGAGGGTAACACTGAAGCTTTCTTT. Its translation: CATSDSEGNTEAFF.

The V call is TRBV9, the J call TRBJ1-2; D unclear. This CDR3 contains 15 residues. V lost 0 bases, J lost 5 bases, and 14 bases lay in between. Germline assignment: CDR1 SGDLS and CDR2 YYNGEE. The CDR3 loop is CASSVEALGGYGYTF. DNA of the CDR3: TGTGCCAGCAGCGTAGAGGCTCTCGGAGGGTATGGCTACACCTTC.

This chain connects TRBV7-3 to TRBJ1-1; TRBD1 might be the D (6 bases). Looked up from germline, CDR1 is SGHTA and CDR2 is FQGTGA. The CDR3 length is 13 residues. V lost 4 bases, J lost 4 bases, and 10 bases lay in between. CDR3 region: CASSSDSFTEAFF. CDR3 DNA sequence: TGTGCCAGCAGCTCGGACAGTTTCACTGAAGCTTTCTTT.

The CDR3 region has the DNA TGTGCCAGCAGTTTACCAACAGGGAAGGTGAGCCAGCCCCAGCATTTT. Its translation is CASSLPTGKVSQPQHF. V usage is TRBV27 and J usage is TRBJ1-5, with D possibly being TRBD1 (6 bases). The germline gives CDR1 MNHEY, CDR2 SMNVEV (reference sequence). Trimming left V 2 bases short and J 7 bases short, with 18 bases between. CDR3 size: 16 residues.

J is TRBJ1-1 and V is TRBV6-5; 7 nucleotides agree with TRBD1. V shed 6 bases and J 0 bases; nucleotides not matched to a gene: 7. CDR1 is MNHEY and CDR2 is SVGAGI in the germline V gene. This CDR3 region has 15 residues. CDR3 sequence: CASSNTGAMNTEAFF. For the CDR3, the DNA is TGTGCCAGCAGCAACACAGGGGCGATGAACACTGAAGCTTTCTTT.

This chain uses TRBV6-5 with TRBJ1-5, with D unresolved. CDR1 MNHEY and CDR2 SVGAGI come from the germline V gene. The V and J ends lost 6 bases and 4 bases respectively, with 13 bases between them. The CDR3 sequence is 14 residues long. The CDR3, as DNA: TGTGCCAGCAGCCAGTCGTATTCTAATCAGCCCCAGCATTTT. The encoded protein is CASSQSYSNQPQHF.

V and J are TRBV2 and TRBJ2-7, with 11 bases that match TRBD1. This CDR3 is 14 amino acids long. The ends lost 5 bases at V and 3 bases at J; junction bases unmatched: 3. The germline V gene has CDR1 SNHLY and CDR2 FYNNEI. The CDR3 DNA reads TGTGCCAGCAGTCTGGGACAGGGGGGCTACGAGCAGTACTTC. It translates to CASSLGQGGYEQYF. The complete variable domain, with remaining parts taken from reference TRBV2 and TRBJ2-7, reads EPEVTQTPSHQVTQMGQEVILRCVPISNHLYFYWYRQILGQKVEFLVSFYNNEISEKSEIFDDQFSVERPDGSNFTLKIRSTKLEDSAMYFCASSLGQGGYEQYFGPGTRLTVT.

This chain connects TRBV19 to TRBJ1-5; TRBD1 aligns across 8 bases. The CDR3 is made up of 14 amino acids. The germline CDR1 and CDR2 sequences are LNHDA and SQIVND (reference sequence). V lost 7 bases and J lost 6; bases outside the gene matches: 8. The CDR3: CASINRGRGQPQHF. CDR3 DNA sequence: TGTGCCAGTATAAACAGGGGGAGAGGTCAGCCCCAGCATTTT.

This chain joins TRBV10-2 and TRBJ1-1; TRBD1 might be the D (6 bases). Germline V gene lookup returns CDR1 WSHSY and CDR2 SAAADI. The CDR3 has 14 residues. V was pared by 11 bases and J by 6 bases, with 22 bases between. CDR3 nucleotides: TGCGCCTGCCATTCGAGGCAGCCAGGGGCTGAAGCTTTCTTT. It encodes CACHSRQPGAEAFF.

This clone was detected only once. This chain uses TRBV29-1 with TRBJ2-1; 8 bases are a match to TRBD1. The CDR3 is 15 residues long. Germline V gene data show CDR1 as SQVTM and CDR2 as ANQGSEA. The junction had 11 bases not matched to a gene; V was cut back by 6 bases and J by 4 bases. This CDR3 is CSVGDPGGLYNEQFF. The CDR3 DNA reads as TGCAGCGTGGGGGATCCAGGGGGCCTTTACAATGAGCAGTTCTTC.

The chain combines TRBV29-1 with TRBJ1-2; 7 bases map to TRBD1. Trimming cost V 7 bases and J 1 base; bases outside gene matches: 9. Germline V lookup: CDR1 SQVTM, CDR2 ANQGSEA. CDR3 length: 14 residues. This chain's CDR3 is CSARQGNGNYGYTF. In DNA, the CDR3 is TGCAGCGCTAGACAGGGAAATGGTAACTATGGCTACACCTTC.

This rearrangement joins TRBV3-1 (or the pseudogene TRBV3-2) to TRBJ1-6; D gene unclear. Trimming removed 4 bases at V and 10 bases at J, with 17 bases between. CDR3 length equals 15 residues. The V gene's germline CDR1 is LGHDT and CDR2 YNNKEL (reference sequence). This CDR3 is CASSRGNGSGSPLHF. DNA of the CDR3: TGTGCCAGCAGCCGCGGTAACGGTAGTGGCTCACCCCTCCACTTT.

The chain couples TRBV27 to TRBJ1-6, with TRBD1 matching 7 bases. The V gene end was trimmed by 3 bases and the J gene end by 7 bases; junction bases not matched to a gene: 6. Germline V gene lookup returns CDR1 MNHEY and CDR2 SMNVEV (reference sequence). The CDR3 is 15 amino acids. The CDR3 loop reads CASSFEGAENSPLHF. DNA of the CDR3: TGTGCCAGCAGTTTCGAGGGGGCTGAGAATTCACCCCTCCACTTT.

CDR3 sequence: CASSWGQGLSNTEAFF. The DNA for the CDR3 is TGTGCCAGCAGCTGGGGACAGGGACTCTCGAACACTGAAGCTTTCTTT. This sequence joins TRBV5-6 and TRBJ1-1, with 9 bases aligning to TRBD1. The CDR3 consists of 16 residues. Germline V lookup: CDR1 SGHDT, CDR2 YYEEEE. V shed 3 bases, J shed 1 base, and the junction held 7 bases outside the gene matches.

This chain joins TRBV19 and TRBJ2-3; 9 bases align to TRBD2. The germline gives CDR1 LNHDA, CDR2 SQIVND (reference sequence). The CDR3 runs to 17 residues. With V trimmed by 2 bases and J by 5 bases, 11 bases remained unmatched. The CDR3 protein is CASSISGLAGNVDTQYF. CDR3 DNA: TGTGCCAGTAGTATATCGGGCCTAGCGGGGAATGTAGATACGCAGTATTTT.

This chain joins TRBV5-6 and TRBJ1-2; 8 bases are a match to TRBD1. The CDR3 loop spans 15 amino acids. V shed 4 bases and J 8 bases; nucleotides not matched to a gene: 13. Germline CDR1 is SGHDT and CDR2 is YYEEEE. The CDR3 protein is CASSHPSRGRFGYTF. The CDR3 DNA reads as TGTGCCAGCAGCCACCCCTCCAGGGGGCGCTTCGGCTACACCTTC. Drawing the rest from reference TRBV5-6 and TRBJ1-2, the complete variable domain is DAGVTQSPTHLIKTRGQQVTLRCSPKSGHDTVSWYQQALGQGPQFIFQYYEEEERQRGNFPDRFSGHQFPNYSSELNVNALLLGDSALYLCASSHPSRGRFGYTFGSGTRLTVV.

This chain uses TRBV20-1 with TRBJ1-6; 10 positions match TRBD1. From germline, CDR1 is DFQATT and CDR2 SNEGSKA (reference sequence). The CDR3 is 16 amino acids. With 3 bases clipped from V and 10 bases from J, the junction kept 12 bases outside the gene matches. CDR3 nucleotides: TGCAGTGCTAGTTCAGGACAGGGGGGGAAGCACTCACCCCTCCACTTT. It encodes CSASSGQGGKHSPLHF.

This chain links TRBV5-6 with TRBJ2-1, with D unresolved. The CDR3 totals 12 residues. Trimming removed 2 bases from V and 9 bases from J, with 9 bases in between. Germline lookup yields CDR1 SGHDT and CDR2 YYEEEE. The DNA of the CDR3 is TGTGCCAGCAGCTTACAGAATTCTGAGCAGTTCTTC. It yields the protein CASSLQNSEQFF. The full variable domain, rest sourced from reference TRBV5-6 and TRBJ2-1, is DAGVTQSPTHLIKTRGQQVTLRCSPKSGHDTVSWYQQALGQGPQFIFQYYEEEERQRGNFPDRFSGHQFPNYSSELNVNALLLGDSALYLCASSLQNSEQFFGPGTRLTVL.

The J gene is TRBJ2-7, the V gene TRBV2, with TRBD2 as a possible D gene (5 bases). Germline-derived CDR1 and CDR2 are SNHLY and FYNNEI. CDR3 length: 14 amino acids. The V end was cut by 3 bases, the J end by 3 bases, with 12 bases between. The CDR3 nucleotides read TGTGCCAGCAGTGACGACTACCGGGTCTACGAGCAGTACTTC. It yields the protein CASSDDYRVYEQYF. Full variable domain (remainder filled in from reference TRBV2 and TRBJ2-7): EPEVTQTPSHQVTQMGQEVILRCVPISNHLYFYWYRQILGQKVEFLVSFYNNEISEKSEIFDDQFSVERPDGSNFTLKIRSTKLEDSAMYFCASSDDYRVYEQYFGPGTRLTVT.

Remarks on this clone: This sample includes further DNA sequences coding for the same CDR3. V and J are TRBV6-5 and TRBJ1-3; TRBD1 aligns across 7 bases. Trimming at V came to 6 bases and at J to 4 bases, leaving 6 bases not matched to a gene. Germline V CDR1 and CDR2: MNHEY, SVGAGI. This CDR3 contains 14 residues. CDR3 sequence (DNA): TGTGCCAGCAGCCGACAGGGATCAGGAAACACCATATATTTT. It is translated as CASSRQGSGNTIYF.

This sequence joins TRBV12-3 or TRBV12-4 and TRBJ1-1; 8 bases match TRBD1. The V and J ends lost 6 bases and 3 bases, in that order; junction bases with no gene match: 3. CDR3 size: 13 residues. CDR3 residues: CASSSRGHTEAFF. The DNA for the CDR3 is TGTGCCAGCAGCAGCAGGGGGCACACTGAAGCTTTCTTT.

The rearrangement links TRBV9 to TRBJ1-6; D uncertain. The CDR3 contains 16 residues. Trimming took 4 bases from V and 6 from J, leaving 17 bases between them. CDR1 is SGDLS, CDR2 YYNGEE, per germline. CDR3 DNA: TGTGCCAGCAGCACTAGTGGTGTCAACAGTAATTCACCCCTCCACTTT. Translation gives CASSTSGVNSNSPLHF.

The chain uses TRBV18 and TRBJ2-7, with TRBD1 matching 7 bases. There are 12 residues in the CDR3. Unmatched junction bases numbered 4, after V lost 5 bases and J lost 6 bases. Germline CDR1 reads KGHSH; CDR2 reads LQKENI. The DNA for the CDR3 is TGTGCCAGCTCAGCAACAGGGGTCGAGCAGTACTTC. This sequence encodes CASSATGVEQYF.

V and J are TRBV6-5 and TRBJ2-7; D may be TRBD2 (6 bases). Germline loops: CDR1 MNHEY, CDR2 SVGAGI. V was cut by 5 bases and J by 4 bases, with 15 bases left in between. The CDR3 is 14 amino acids. In nucleotides, the CDR3 is TGTGCCAGCAGTACCGGGACTTCAAAGTACGAGCAGTACTTC. This gives the protein CASSTGTSKYEQYF.